This TCR beta chain was recorded in a study of T cells in Graves' hyperthyroidism and ophthalmopathy (dated by TCRdb to about 2019). Study-wide context: Peripheral blood was sampled at the time of initial diagnosis, prior to any treatment. The 100 discovery patients were randomly split 7:3 into training and test sets. To identify TCR V-J signatures that set the groups apart, the researchers used a discovery cohort of about a hundred patients, made up of fewer than 50 with Graves' ophthalmopathy and about 60 with stable Graves' hyperthyroidism. The study also compared thyroid tissue and blood T-cell repertoires from five or six Graves' hyperthyroidism patients. Whether ophthalmopathy could be predicted prospectively was tested in an independent validation cohort made up of under 20 hyperthyroidism patients plus 17 patients who later progressed to ophthalmopathy. The paper describes TCR Vbeta CDR3 sequencing of roughly 130 peripheral blood samples, made up of about 40 ophthalmopathy patients, more than 70 hyperthyroidism patients and about 17 progressor patients. After blood sampling, hyperthyroidism patients were treated with methimazole at a starting dose of 30 mg daily, and ophthalmopathy patients were treated with high-dose intravenous methylprednisolone. General conclusions and limits of the study: In validation, progression to ophthalmopathy was predicted by the model with roughly 69% sensitivity and just over 72% specificity, a median of approximately 6.5 months before onset. Most expanded thyroid clonotypes (frequency above 0.001) were also found in blood, which suggests that blood repertoires may mirror thyroid immune responses. Sample size was not statistically predetermined, and investigators were not blinded to group allocation. A model built on a 13 V-J signature distinguished ophthalmopathy from stable hyperthyroidism, reaching about 88% sensitivity and 81.08% specificity in cross-validation and 80%/75% in testing.

Graves' hyperthyroidism was defined as stable when no progression to ophthalmopathy occurred over 18 months of follow-up. Hyperthyroidism patients were newly diagnosed, with disease duration under 2 months, and aged 18 to 65 years. Exclusion was applied to patients with uncontrolled infections, other autoimmune diseases, pregnancy or lactation. Diagnoses relied on clinical symptoms, serum thyroxine and TRAb, thyroid ultrasound and orbital computed tomography. PBMCs were isolated from approximately 10 ml of fresh peripheral blood by Ficoll-Paque density gradient centrifugation. Trizol reagent was used to extract total RNA, and RNA quality was then checked on an Agilent 2100 Bioanalyzer. On this clonotype: Its antigen is currently not known. No much larger clone is present one base from it, and per-base qualities are unavailable.

The CDR3 covers 22 residues, taking in both the cysteine and the phenylalanine. Just CDR3 DNA is preserved here, 66 bases in frame from base 1. The CDR1 and CDR2 encoded by the germline V gene are MGHRA and YSYEKL. V is reduced by 0 bases and J by 2 bases, leaving a spacing of 30 bases between them. TCR beta CDR3 regions were amplified from RNA transcripts. The first round of RT-PCR for the TCR CDR3 was performed with the HTBI primer set and the Qiagen OneStep RT-PCR kit. A second multiplex PCR round built the libraries, followed by size selection and purification. Libraries were sequenced paired-end with 100 bp reads on an Illumina HiSeq2000. As for the original processing: Raw data were processed with SOAPnuke, discarding reads with adapters, uncalled bases, mean Phred below 15, or no exact constant-primer or identifier match. COPE v1.2.5 was used to merge high-quality paired reads, and clonotypes were defined as unique nucleotide sequences. MiTCR v1.1 was used to align the clonotypes against IMGT TRBV, TRBD and TRBJ reference segments. The analysis included only V-J combinations with a frequency above 0.0001, which together covered 99.2% of the repertoires. A TCS score was defined as the ratio of F50 (clonal expansion) to E x V (chaos), with BLOSUM62-based TCRdist applied between CDR3 peptides within each V-J. Welch's t-statistics and random forest reduced roughly 500 V-J features to fewer than 15, which were used in a naive Bayes classifier (R e1071). TCRdb cleaned the public reads at Q25 with fastp, built clones with MiXCR and kept in-frame beta chains. Each entry merges the rows of one CDR3 protein and shows their most common DNA and genes. The V and J calls and clone size come from TCRdb's table, not from the authors' own analysis. The sample table holds about 740,000 distinct CDR3 sequences, of which approximately 14% were seen once. Roughly 10% of the sample is in the top ten clones.

This TCR derives from a woman in her late teens or twenties with Graves' hyperthyroidism. Sequencing input: blood. The sequence is built from TRBV4-1 and TRBJ2-3; TRBD1 is a weak D gene call, 6 bases matching. This receptor carries the CDR3 CASSQDRGHVLRWGWVTDTQYF. The DNA sequence is as follows: TGCGCCAGCAGCCAAGATCGGGGACACGTACTCAGGTGGGGGTGGGTCACAGATACGCAGTATTTT.